This T cell receptor beta chain came from a study of blood T cell repertoires in COVID-19. In the study overall: Acute-phase and convalescent COVID-19 samples originated in the United States, Italy and Spain. Sources were T cells, B-cell-depleted T cells, or PBMCs; the material itself was cDNA or gDNA.

At least ten counts were recorded for this clone. The CDR3 covers 14 residues. V lost 6 bases, J lost 3 bases, and 14 bases lay in between. Looked up from germline, CDR1 is MNHEY and CDR2 is SMNVEV (reference sequence). In the study's own analysis: Estimation of nucleated cell counts relied on the amplification of reference gene primers. The repertoire was sequenced with immunoSEQ multiplex PCR; TCRdb's copy has only in-frame clones and lacks some. That table furnishes V, J and clone size, whereas the DNA furnished D and trimming. The data show some 150,000 clones, with roughly 81% seen just once and 7% to 10% held by the top ten.

The sequence was collected from a human donor with acute or convalescent COVID-19. The donor label of this sample is uncertain. Sequenced: peripheral blood. The chain carries TRBV27 and TRBJ1-1, with D uncertain. CDR3 sequence (DNA): TGTGCCAGCAGCAACCTGGGCGGGGACACTGAAGCTTTCTTT. Encoded protein: CASSNLGGDTEAFF.